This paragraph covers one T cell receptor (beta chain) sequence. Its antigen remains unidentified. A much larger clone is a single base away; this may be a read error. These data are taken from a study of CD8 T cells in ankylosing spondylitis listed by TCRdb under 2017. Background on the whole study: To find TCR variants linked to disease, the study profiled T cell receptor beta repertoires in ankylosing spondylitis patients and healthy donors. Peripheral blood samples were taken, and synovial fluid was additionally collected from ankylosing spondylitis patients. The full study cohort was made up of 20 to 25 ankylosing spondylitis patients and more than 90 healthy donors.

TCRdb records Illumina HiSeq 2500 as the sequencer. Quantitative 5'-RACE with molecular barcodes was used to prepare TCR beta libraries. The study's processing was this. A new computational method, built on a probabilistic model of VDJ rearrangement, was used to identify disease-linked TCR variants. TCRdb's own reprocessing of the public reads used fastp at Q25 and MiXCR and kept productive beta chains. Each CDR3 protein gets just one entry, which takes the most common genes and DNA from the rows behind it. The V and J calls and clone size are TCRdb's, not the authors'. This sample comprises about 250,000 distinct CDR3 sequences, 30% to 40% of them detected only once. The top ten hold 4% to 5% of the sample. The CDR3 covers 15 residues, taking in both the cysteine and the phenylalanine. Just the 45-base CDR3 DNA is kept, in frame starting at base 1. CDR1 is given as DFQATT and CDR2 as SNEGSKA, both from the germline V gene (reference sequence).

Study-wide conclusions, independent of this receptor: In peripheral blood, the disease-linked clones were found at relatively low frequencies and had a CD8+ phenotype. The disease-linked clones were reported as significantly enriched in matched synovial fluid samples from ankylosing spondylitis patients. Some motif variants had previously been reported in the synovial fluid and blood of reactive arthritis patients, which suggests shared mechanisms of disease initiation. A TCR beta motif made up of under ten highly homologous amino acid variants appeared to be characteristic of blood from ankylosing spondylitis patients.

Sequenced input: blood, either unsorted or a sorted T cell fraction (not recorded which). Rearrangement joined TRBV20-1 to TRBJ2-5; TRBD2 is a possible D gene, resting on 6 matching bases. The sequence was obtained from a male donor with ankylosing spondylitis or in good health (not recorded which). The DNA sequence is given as TGCAGTGCTATGGACTGGACGCTGACGGGAGAGACCCATTACTTC. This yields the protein CSAMDWTLTGETHYF.